Reported below is one TCR beta chain. No antigen is known for it. One end of the junction is discordant with germline, which a read error may explain. TCR sequencing used cDNA made by reverse transcription of extracted RNA. The protocol was immunoSEQ multiplex PCR, while the TCRdb copy is restricted to in-frame clones and leaves out a portion. The sample records 200,000 to 250,000 clones, about 64% being singletons. The sample is drawn from a study of CD8+ T cells in alopecia areata. Study-wide background: A 6-month period off drug followed tofacitinib, which lasted 6 to 18 months. The authors scored treated patients' severity by affected scalp percentage.

Germline V gene data show CDR1 as SSHAT and CDR2 as FNYEAQ (reference sequence). The CDR3 loop spans 13 amino acids. The sample's treatment: oral pan-JAK inhibitor, 5-10 mg twice daily. Whole-study findings and limits: Lesional tissue from the scalp (especially in alopecia totalis/universalis) showed higher clonality than normal scalp. Having just one nonresponder leaves the connection between baseline CD8+ expansion and response unresolved.

V and J are TRBV7-7 and TRBJ2-1, with a weak D call TRBD1 (5 bases). This TCR derives from a human donor with alopecia areata. This specimen was CD4+ T cells sorted from blood, taken at week 4, from a patient treated with tofacitinib. CDR3 residues: CASSFGRDNEQFF. DNA of the CDR3: TGTGCTAGCAGCTTTGGCAGGGACAATGAGCAGTTCTTC.